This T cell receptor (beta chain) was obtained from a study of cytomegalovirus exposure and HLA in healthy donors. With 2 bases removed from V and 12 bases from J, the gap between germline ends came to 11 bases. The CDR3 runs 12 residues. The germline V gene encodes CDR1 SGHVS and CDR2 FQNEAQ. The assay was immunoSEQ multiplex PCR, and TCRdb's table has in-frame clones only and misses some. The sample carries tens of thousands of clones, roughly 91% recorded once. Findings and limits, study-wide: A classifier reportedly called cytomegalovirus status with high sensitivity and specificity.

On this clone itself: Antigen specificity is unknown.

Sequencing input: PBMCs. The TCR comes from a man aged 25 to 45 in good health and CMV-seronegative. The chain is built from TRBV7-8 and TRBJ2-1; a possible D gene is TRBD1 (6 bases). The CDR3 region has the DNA TGTGCCAGCAGCTTAATTGGGACAAGGCAGTTCTTC. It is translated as CASSLIGTRQFF.